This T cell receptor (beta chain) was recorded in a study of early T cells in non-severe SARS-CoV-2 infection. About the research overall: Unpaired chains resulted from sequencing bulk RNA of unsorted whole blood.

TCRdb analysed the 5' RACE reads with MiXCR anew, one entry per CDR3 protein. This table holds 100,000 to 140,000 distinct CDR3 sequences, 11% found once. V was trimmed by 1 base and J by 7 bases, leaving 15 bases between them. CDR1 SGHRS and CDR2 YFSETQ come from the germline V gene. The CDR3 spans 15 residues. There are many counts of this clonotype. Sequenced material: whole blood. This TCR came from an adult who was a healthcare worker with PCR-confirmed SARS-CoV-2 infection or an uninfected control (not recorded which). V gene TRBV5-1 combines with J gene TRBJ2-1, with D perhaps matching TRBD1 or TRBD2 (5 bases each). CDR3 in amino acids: CASSLHHTGPNEQFF. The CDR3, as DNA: TGCGCCAGCAGCTTGCATCACACGGGGCCGAATGAGCAGTTCTTC.